This T cell receptor beta chain was sequenced in a study of CD8+CD57+ T cells in acquired aplastic anemia. Study in general: Sorted CD4+ and CD8+ cell DNA averaged about 3 ug.

Germline CDR1 reads DFQATT; CDR2 reads SNEGSKA (reference sequence). V shed 3 bases and J shed 0 bases, with 15 bases lying between them. The CDR3 consists of 16 residues. Whole-study results and caveats: Between the patient and control groups, CD8+ Simpson's diversity did not differ significantly.

This clonotype was seen repeatedly, ten times or more. Its target is unknown. Sequencing was done on patients that had shown CD8+CD57+ cell expansion by flow cytometry. As a group, the patients uniformly had severe acquired aplastic anemia. Receipt of therapy had not occurred in any patient by the time of blood sampling. Genomic DNA was employed as the template in profiling TCR beta VDJ and CDR3. TCRdb fed the reads into MiXCR, producing one record per CDR3 protein. The repertoire has under 200,000 distinct CDR3 sequences, less than 50% of them found once; the top ten carry 25% to 40%. This chain links TRBV20-1 with TRBJ2-1; TRBD1 might be the D (5 bases). The sequenced sample consisted of sorted CD4+, CD8+, or CD8+CD57+ T cells (not recorded which) from PBMCs. The sequence was obtained from a human donor with aplastic anemia. DNA of the CDR3: TGCAGTGCTAGCCACCTAGGGGCATTCTCCTACAATGAGCAGTTCTTC. This translates into CSASHLGAFSYNEQFF.